The following is a T cell receptor (beta chain) sequence with its context. This sample is drawn from a study of preoperative IRX-2 immunotherapy in early breast cancer. Data came from immunoSEQ multiplex PCR; TCRdb stores just in-frame clones and leaves some out. The sample lists approximately 3,000 clones, 60% to 80% occurring once. The CDR3 totals 15 residues. The V gene's germline CDR1 is SGHNT and CDR2 YENEEA. V was clipped by 4 bases and J by 3 bases, with 15 bases between them. Treatment in this sample: preoperative locoregional IRX-2 cytokine immunotherapy. This phase Ib study tested locoregional IRX-2 cytokine immunotherapy given before surgery.

The receptor was derived from a human donor with breast cancer. The V and J genes are TRBV11-3 and TRBJ2-5; D remains unclear. This specimen consisted of tumor tissue, obtained after IRX-2 immunotherapy. CDR3 bases: TGTGCCAGCAGCTCCACACTCCGGGTCGAAGAGACCCAGTACTTC. Translating gives CASSSTLRVEETQYF.